This entry concerns a single TCR beta chain. This receptor's antigen is unknown. Base qualities were left out, and no much larger clone turns up one base away. The data derive from a study of beta chain features in type 1 diabetes (dated 2018 in TCRdb). At the level of the whole study: No differences in mean age, gender distribution, total cell number or subset yield were found between patients and healthy donors. A total of over 95,000,000 sorted cells were examined across all samples, and RNA yield correlated strongly with the number of cells per subset. The study compared TCRB repertoires of sorted circulating CD4+ T cell subsets between recently diagnosed type 1 diabetes patients and matched healthy donors. Regulatory and stem cell-like memory subsets were obtained from only 8 patients and about 8 healthy donors, while naive and central memory subsets were obtained from all 30 or so donors.

Each donor gave one peripheral blood draw, around 100 mL on average, collected into heparinised tubes. A BD FACSAria II was used to sort naive, central memory, regulatory and stem cell-like memory CD4+ T cells with a panel that included CD45RO, CCR7, CD25, CD127, CD95 and CD27. All sorted populations exceeded 95% purity. Right away, PBMCs were isolated by Lymphoprep density gradient centrifugation and were stained directly, with no culture step. So that batch effects would be minimized, each experiment stained and sorted samples in pairs, pairing one healthy donor with one patient. The paper as a whole reports these results and caveats: PCR might favor shorter templates, but patient and control samples were amplified and corrected together, so any skew would affect both groups equally. Because cDNA was sequenced instead of genomic DNA, activated cells with high expression could be over-represented, although the groups did not differ in activation or CD3 levels. Patients with type 1 diabetes made fewer insertions and deleted more nucleotides at VDJ recombination sites, implying thymic rearrangement abnormalities. A moderate but significant shortening of TCRB CDR3 length was observed in type 1 diabetes patients in all four CD4+ subsets. Because small numbers of individuals were included in the HLA sub-analyses, any influence of HLA type on TCRB rearrangement was left unresolved. The naive, central memory and regulatory TCRB repertoires appeared to resemble one another more closely among patients than among healthy donors.

The entire isolated RNA was reverse transcribed using the High Capacity cDNA Reverse Transcription Kit, and thus expressed TCRB transcripts were sequenced. Deep immunoSEQ sequencing was performed on naive, central memory and regulatory T cell samples, with an average of around 3.5 million total reads per sample. After sorted cells were lysed in RLT buffer, RNA was extracted with DNase-treated RNeasy Micro or Mini kits, with the choice depending on cell number. Each cell subset was processed on its own to prevent cross-contamination, while patient and healthy donor samples were processed together. The immunoSEQ multiplex PCR was used to amplify TCRB sequences from cDNA, yielding 87-bp fragments that span the CDR3 region. Sequencing of the amplicons was done on the Illumina HiSeq platform. In the source study's methods: PCR bias was computationally corrected using synthetic template baselines, reads within Hamming distance 2 were collapsed, and singletons that could not be merged were discarded. Reads were aligned against IMGT to assign V, D and J genes, CDR3 length and insertions or deletions at six rearrangement sites. Within each subset, clonotype counts were normalized to the number of sorted cells before true diversity and Gini coefficients were calculated with the tcR R package. The overlap coefficient, calculated on TCRB nucleotide sequences, was used to quantify repertoire sharing. Out-of-frame TCRB sequences from naive cells were analyzed to stand in for the pre-selection repertoire. TCRdb's version of the immuneACCESS table is confined to in-frame rearrangements and falls short of the full clone set. An unresolved V gene accounts for under half of the shortfall where checked; the remainder is of unknown origin. The V and J calls and clone size are taken from that table; D and trimming were inferred from the DNA. Within this sample are about 470,000 clones, with approximately 31% of them counted one time only. The ten largest clones add up to 0.06% to 0.07% of the sample.

The germline V gene encodes CDR1 SNHLY and CDR2 FYNNEI. The CDR3 covers 12 residues, taking in both the cysteine and the phenylalanine. Only the CDR3 DNA stays, 36 bases, in frame from base 1. V loses 0 bases, J loses 5 bases, and the germline ends lie 2 bases apart. The source material was naive CD4+ T cells from blood. In light of the paper, this sample's cell subset or site label describes: true naive CD4+ T cells. The chain is assembled from TRBV2 and TRBJ1-5; the D gene lacks a confident call. This sequence originates from a man aged 18 to 30 in good health. The DNA is as follows: TGTGCCAGCAGTGAAGCGCATCAGCCCCAGCATTTT. It translates to CASSEAHQPQHF.